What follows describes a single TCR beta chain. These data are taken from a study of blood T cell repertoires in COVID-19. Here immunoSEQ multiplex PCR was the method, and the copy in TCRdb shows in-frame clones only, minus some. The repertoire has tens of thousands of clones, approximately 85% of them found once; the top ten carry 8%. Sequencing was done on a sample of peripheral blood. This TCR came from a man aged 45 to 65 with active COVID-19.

CDR3 bases: TGCGCCAGCAGCTTGGGACAAGCCATGAACACTGAAGCTTTCTTT. It specifies CASSLGQAMNTEAFF. The rearrangement links TRBV5-1 to TRBJ1-1; D is uncertain. CDR3 length: 15 amino acids. CDR1 is SGHRS and CDR2 is YFSETQ in the germline V gene. V lost 0 bases and J 0 bases, leaving 9 bases between the germline ends.